Listed below are T cell receptor beta chains from one sample, sequenced in a study of blood T cell repertoires in COVID-19. TCRdb's table, derived via immunoSEQ multiplex PCR, lists solely in-frame clones and lacks some. Of some 200,000 clones listed, about 78% are singletons. The specimen was peripheral blood. Receptor source: a woman aged 45-65 years with active or convalescent COVID-19. Each CDR3 is given with its conserved first and last residue. The D gene is left open where the match is weak. Clone size, where shown, is once, few, many, or a class for clones that have expanded.

j_call: TRBJ1-4
v_call: TRBV28
clone_size: .
d_call: .
cdr3_nt: TGTGCCAGCAGTTTGTCAGGGGTAATGTTTTGGGAAAAACTGTTTTTT
cdr3_aa: CASSLSGVMFWEKLFF

j_call: TRBJ1-1
v_call: TRBV9
clone_size: few
d_call: .
cdr3_nt: TGTGCCAGCAGCCCTACCCAATTCGGAGGTGGTATTGAAGCTTTCTTT
cdr3_aa: CASSPTQFGGGIEAFF

j_call: TRBJ2-5
v_call: TRBV19
clone_size: .
d_call: TRBD1
cdr3_nt: TGTGCCAGTAGAGACGGGACAGGGGGCGAAGAGACCCAGTACTTC
cdr3_aa: CASRDGTGGEETQYF

j_call: TRBJ2-1
v_call: TRBV24-1
clone_size: .
d_call: .
cdr3_nt: TGTGCCACCAGTGATTCGCGCCGTGCAGGGCACAACCCATACAATGAGCAGTTCTTC
cdr3_aa: CATSDSRRAGHNPYNEQFF

j_call: TRBJ1-2
v_call: TRBV6-5
clone_size: .
d_call: TRBD1
cdr3_nt: TGTGCCAGCAGCCCAGGGGGCGCGGATGGCTACACCTTC
cdr3_aa: CASSPGGADGYTF

j_call: TRBJ2-7
v_call: TRBV2
clone_size: .
d_call: .
cdr3_nt: TGTGCCAGCACCCGAGAGGTCCGCTACGAGCAGTACTTC
cdr3_aa: CASTREVRYEQYF

j_call: TRBJ1-3
v_call: TRBV5-1
clone_size: .
d_call: TRBD1
cdr3_nt: TGCGCCAGCAGCTTGGAAGGGACAGCGGGAAACACCATATATTTT
cdr3_aa: CASSLEGTAGNTIYF

j_call: TRBJ2-3
v_call: TRBV30
clone_size: .
d_call: .
cdr3_nt: TGTGCCTGGAGTGTAAGCGGTTTGGCGGGCCACACAGATACGCAGTATTTT
cdr3_aa: CAWSVSGLAGHTDTQYF

j_call: TRBJ1-6
v_call: TRBV6-2/TRBV6-3
clone_size: .
d_call: .
cdr3_nt: TGTGCCAGCAGTTATAGCGATAATTCACCCCTCCACTTT
cdr3_aa: CASSYSDNSPLHF

j_call: TRBJ2-5
v_call: TRBV25-1
clone_size: few
d_call: TRBD2
cdr3_nt: TGTGCCAGCATAGGCGGACTCGGACTAGCGGGAGGAGAGACCCAGTACTTC
cdr3_aa: CASIGGLGLAGGETQYF

j_call: TRBJ1-3
v_call: TRBV5-1
clone_size: .
d_call: .
cdr3_nt: TGCGCCAGCAGCTTGGGCCAGACAGGCGACTCTGGAAACACCATATATTTT
cdr3_aa: CASSLGQTGDSGNTIYF

j_call: TRBJ2-5
v_call: TRBV18
clone_size: once
d_call: TRBD1
cdr3_nt: TGTGCCAGCTCACCAAACCAGGGACAGGGGGTCCGGGAGACCCAGTACTTC
cdr3_aa: CASSPNQGQGVRETQYF

j_call: TRBJ2-5
v_call: TRBV18
clone_size: once
d_call: .
cdr3_nt: TGTGCCAGCTCACCAGAGAGAGAGACCCAGTACTTC
cdr3_aa: CASSPERETQYF

j_call: TRBJ2-1
v_call: TRBV6-2/TRBV6-3
clone_size: .
d_call: TRBD2
cdr3_nt: TGTGCCAGCAGTTACTCGATTGCCAGCGGGAGTACTTCCAATGAGCAGTTCTTC
cdr3_aa: CASSYSIASGSTSNEQFF

j_call: TRBJ2-1
v_call: TRBV19
clone_size: once
d_call: .
cdr3_nt: TGTGCCAGTAGTATAGTTCCGGACTTCAATGAGCAGTTCTTC
cdr3_aa: CASSIVPDFNEQFF

j_call: TRBJ1-4
v_call: TRBV6-2/TRBV6-3
clone_size: once
d_call: TRBD1
cdr3_nt: TGTGCCAGCAGTTACTCGGGGACAGGGGAAGAAAAACTGTTTTTT
cdr3_aa: CASSYSGTGEEKLFF

j_call: TRBJ1-5
v_call: TRBV18
clone_size: .
d_call: TRBD1
cdr3_nt: TGTGCCAGCTCGTCGACAGGGTATAACAATCAGCCCCAGCATTTT
cdr3_aa: CASSSTGYNNQPQHF

j_call: TRBJ2-3
v_call: TRBV7-3
clone_size: few
d_call: TRBD2
cdr3_nt: TGTGCCAGCAGCTTATCTGTGGGACTAGCGGGAACAGATACGCAGTATTTT
cdr3_aa: CASSLSVGLAGTDTQYF

j_call: TRBJ1-1
v_call: TRBV28
clone_size: .
d_call: .
cdr3_nt: TGTGCCAGCAGTACGGGACAAGTGAACACTGAAGCTTTCTTT
cdr3_aa: CASSTGQVNTEAFF

j_call: TRBJ2-5
v_call: TRBV6-2/TRBV6-3
clone_size: .
d_call: .
cdr3_nt: TGTGCCAGCAGTGCGAGGCGCGAGACCCAGTACTTC
cdr3_aa: CASSARRETQYF

j_call: TRBJ1-2
v_call: TRBV28
clone_size: .
d_call: TRBD1
cdr3_nt: TGTGCCAGCACCCTGACAGGGTTCTTTGGATATGGCTACACCTTC
cdr3_aa: CASTLTGFFGYGYTF

j_call: TRBJ2-7
v_call: TRBV5-4
clone_size: .
d_call: .
cdr3_nt: TGTGCCAGCAGCTTGGACAGGGCTGACGAGCAGTACTTC
cdr3_aa: CASSLDRADEQYF

j_call: TRBJ1-1
v_call: TRBV28
clone_size: .
d_call: .
cdr3_nt: TGTGCCAGCAGTCCGAGGCGCACTGAAGCTTTCTTT
cdr3_aa: CASSPRRTEAFF

j_call: TRBJ1-2
v_call: TRBV6-5
clone_size: .
d_call: .
cdr3_nt: TGTGCCAGCAGTTACTCTGCGGGCGGTGGCTACACCTTC
cdr3_aa: CASSYSAGGGYTF

j_call: TRBJ2-5
v_call: TRBV29-1
clone_size: .
d_call: TRBD2
cdr3_nt: TGCAGCGTTGACGGGGTCGGGACTAGCGGGGGATGGGAGACCCAGTACTTC
cdr3_aa: CSVDGVGTSGGWETQYF

j_call: TRBJ1-1
v_call: TRBV28
clone_size: .
d_call: .
cdr3_nt: TGTGCCAGCAGTCCAGGGTGGACTGAAGCTTTCTTT
cdr3_aa: CASSPGWTEAFF

j_call: TRBJ1-5
v_call: TRBV12-3/TRBV12-4
clone_size: .
d_call: .
cdr3_nt: TGTGCCAGCACCATCGGTAGCAATCAGCCCCAGCATTTT
cdr3_aa: CASTIGSNQPQHF

j_call: TRBJ1-2
v_call: TRBV7-2
clone_size: .
d_call: .
cdr3_nt: TGTGCCAGCAGCCTACAGATAGACTATGGCTACACCTTC
cdr3_aa: CASSLQIDYGYTF

j_call: TRBJ1-2
v_call: TRBV7-2
clone_size: .
d_call: TRBD1
cdr3_nt: TGTGCCAGCAGCCCCTCAGGGGGCGGCTATGGCTACACCTTC
cdr3_aa: CASSPSGGGYGYTF

j_call: TRBJ2-4
v_call: TRBV11-2
clone_size: .
d_call: TRBD1
cdr3_nt: TGTGCCAGCAGCACATGGACAGGGGGGTTGGCCAAAAACATTCAGTACTTC
cdr3_aa: CASSTWTGGLAKNIQYF

j_call: TRBJ2-7
v_call: TRBV5-8
clone_size: .
d_call: .
cdr3_nt: TGTGCCAGCAGCTTCGGGGATCCATCCTCCTACGAGCAGTACTTC
cdr3_aa: CASSFGDPSSYEQYF

j_call: TRBJ2-3
v_call: TRBV30
clone_size: .
d_call: TRBD2
cdr3_nt: TGTGCCTGGAGTGGAGCGGGGGGGCGCACAGATACGCAGTATTTT
cdr3_aa: CAWSGAGGRTDTQYF

j_call: TRBJ2-5
v_call: TRBV19
clone_size: .
d_call: TRBD1
cdr3_nt: TGTGCCAGTAGTATAGGGACAGGGTACCAAGAGACCCAGTACTTC
cdr3_aa: CASSIGTGYQETQYF

j_call: TRBJ1-6
v_call: TRBV6-5
clone_size: .
d_call: .
cdr3_nt: TGTGCCAGCACAGGGGCTAGTGGCGGTTCACCCCTCCACTTT
cdr3_aa: CASTGASGGSPLHF

j_call: TRBJ1-1
v_call: TRBV30
clone_size: .
d_call: .
cdr3_nt: TGTGCCTGGGCAGAGGTGAACACTGAAGCTTTCTTT
cdr3_aa: CAWAEVNTEAFF

j_call: TRBJ2-7
v_call: TRBV14
clone_size: .
d_call: TRBD1
cdr3_nt: TGTGCCAGCAGCCAAGTTTGGGCAGGGGGCGCGTGGCGTCCCTACGAGCAGTACTTC
cdr3_aa: CASSQVWAGGAWRPYEQYF

j_call: TRBJ2-7
v_call: TRBV7-9
clone_size: few
d_call: TRBD2
cdr3_nt: TGTGCCAGCAGACTATCCAGCGGGAGTATATACGAGCAGTACTTC
cdr3_aa: CASRLSSGSIYEQYF

j_call: TRBJ1-4
v_call: TRBV4-3
clone_size: .
d_call: .
cdr3_nt: TGCGCCAGCAGCCAAGATCAGGGGCAGCCTGCAACTAATGAAAAACTGTTTTTT
cdr3_aa: CASSQDQGQPATNEKLFF

j_call: TRBJ2-1
v_call: TRBV5-1
clone_size: .
d_call: TRBD1
cdr3_nt: TGCGCCAGCAGAAAGGCGGGACAGGGGAGTGAGCAGTTCTTC
cdr3_aa: CASRKAGQGSEQFF

j_call: TRBJ2-5
v_call: TRBV25-1
clone_size: .
d_call: .
cdr3_nt: TGTGCCAGCAGTGAATACGGGGGAGAGACCCAGTACTTC
cdr3_aa: CASSEYGGETQYF

j_call: TRBJ1-1
v_call: TRBV4-2
clone_size: .
d_call: .
cdr3_nt: TGTGCCAGCAGCCAAGATGGGGGCAACACTGAAGCTTTCTTT
cdr3_aa: CASSQDGGNTEAFF

j_call: TRBJ2-5
v_call: TRBV28
clone_size: few
d_call: TRBD1
cdr3_nt: TGTGCCAGCAGCTCCCCAGGGACAGCCCCGTGGGGAGAGACCCAGTACTTC
cdr3_aa: CASSSPGTAPWGETQYF

j_call: TRBJ2-7
v_call: TRBV11-1
clone_size: .
d_call: .
cdr3_nt: TGTGCCAGCAGCTTAACTGAACTGGTGAAGTCGCAGTACTTC
cdr3_aa: CASSLTELVKSQYF

j_call: TRBJ2-7
v_call: TRBV2
clone_size: few
d_call: .
cdr3_nt: TGTGCCAGCGAGTCAGGGGCCTACGAGCAGTACTTC
cdr3_aa: CASESGAYEQYF

j_call: TRBJ1-2
v_call: TRBV9
clone_size: .
d_call: TRBD1
cdr3_nt: TGTGCCAGCACCCAGGGGGACAGGGGGTATGGCTACACCTTC
cdr3_aa: CASTQGDRGYGYTF

j_call: TRBJ1-4
v_call: TRBV7-6
clone_size: .
d_call: TRBD1
cdr3_nt: TGTGCCAGCAGCTCAGGGACAGGGGCCCCCAATGAAAAACTGTTTTTT
cdr3_aa: CASSSGTGAPNEKLFF

j_call: TRBJ1-2
v_call: TRBV18
clone_size: few
d_call: .
cdr3_nt: TGTGCCAGCTCACCACCAATCGGCGGGAGCTATGGCTACACCTTC
cdr3_aa: CASSPPIGGSYGYTF

j_call: TRBJ1-5
v_call: TRBV9
clone_size: .
d_call: .
cdr3_nt: TGTGCCAGCAGCGGCCCAGGGTTACTAATAGGCAATCAGCCCCAGCATTTT
cdr3_aa: CASSGPGLLIGNQPQHF

j_call: TRBJ1-6
v_call: TRBV9
clone_size: .
d_call: .
cdr3_nt: TGTGCCAGCAGCGTAGAGGACAGTAGATCACCCCTCCACTTT
cdr3_aa: CASSVEDSRSPLHF

j_call: TRBJ2-2
v_call: TRBV11-3
clone_size: .
d_call: TRBD1
cdr3_nt: TGTGCCAGCAGCTTAACAGGGGGGAGCACCGGGGAGCTGTTTTTT
cdr3_aa: CASSLTGGSTGELFF

j_call: TRBJ1-2
v_call: TRBV7-2
clone_size: .
d_call: TRBD1
cdr3_nt: TGTGCCAGCAGCCTAGCCGGACAGGGGGGTGGGACCTATGGCTACACCTTC
cdr3_aa: CASSLAGQGGGTYGYTF

j_call: TRBJ1-2
v_call: TRBV28
clone_size: .
d_call: TRBD1
cdr3_nt: TGTGCCAGCAGCTCCGGGACAGGGCTCGTTGGCTATGGCTACACCTTC
cdr3_aa: CASSSGTGLVGYGYTF

j_call: TRBJ1-4
v_call: TRBV15
clone_size: few
d_call: .
cdr3_nt: TGTGCCACCAGCAGAGATCCGGGGTTCACTAATGAAAAACTGTTTTTT
cdr3_aa: CATSRDPGFTNEKLFF

j_call: TRBJ2-5
v_call: TRBV10-3
clone_size: .
d_call: TRBD2
cdr3_nt: TGTGCCATCTCCAGGCTAGCGGGAGGGCCGGCCCAAGAGACCCAGTACTTC
cdr3_aa: CAISRLAGGPAQETQYF

j_call: TRBJ1-1
v_call: TRBV19
clone_size: once
d_call: .
cdr3_nt: TGTGCCAGTAGTATTCGCAGAAACACTGAAGCTTTCTTT
cdr3_aa: CASSIRRNTEAFF

j_call: TRBJ2-3
v_call: TRBV19
clone_size: .
d_call: .
cdr3_nt: TGTGCCAGTAGTATAGGAGGCCTACCGGGGACAGATACGCAGTATTTT
cdr3_aa: CASSIGGLPGTDTQYF

j_call: TRBJ1-3
v_call: TRBV9
clone_size: .
d_call: .
cdr3_nt: TGTGCCAGCTCCGGGACAACCAGGGGAAACACCATATATTTT
cdr3_aa: CASSGTTRGNTIYF

j_call: TRBJ2-7
v_call: TRBV15
clone_size: .
d_call: TRBD2
cdr3_nt: TGTGCCACCAGCAGAGGGAAACACCTACTAGCGGGAGGGCCGGGGGAGCAGTACTTC
cdr3_aa: CATSRGKHLLAGGPGEQYF

j_call: TRBJ1-1
v_call: TRBV6-5
clone_size: .
d_call: TRBD1
cdr3_nt: TGTGCCAGCAGTTACGGGACAGGGGGCGCGTACACTGAAGCTTTCTTT
cdr3_aa: CASSYGTGGAYTEAFF

j_call: TRBJ2-1
v_call: TRBV7-2
clone_size: .
d_call: TRBD2
cdr3_nt: TGTGCCAGCAGCTCCCGACAGCGGGGGGGCAATGAGCAGTTCTTC
cdr3_aa: CASSSRQRGGNEQFF